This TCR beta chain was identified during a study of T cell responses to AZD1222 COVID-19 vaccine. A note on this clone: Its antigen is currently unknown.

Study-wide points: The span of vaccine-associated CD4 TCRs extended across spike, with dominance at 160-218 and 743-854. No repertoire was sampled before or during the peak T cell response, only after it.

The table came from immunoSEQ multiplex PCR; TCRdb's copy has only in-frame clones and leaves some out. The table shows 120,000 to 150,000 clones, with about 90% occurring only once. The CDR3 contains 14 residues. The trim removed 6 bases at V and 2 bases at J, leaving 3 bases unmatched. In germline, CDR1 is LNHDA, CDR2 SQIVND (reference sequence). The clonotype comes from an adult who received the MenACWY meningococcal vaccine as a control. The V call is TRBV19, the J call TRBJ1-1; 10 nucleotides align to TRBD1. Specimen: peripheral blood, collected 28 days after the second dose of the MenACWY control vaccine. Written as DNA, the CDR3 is TGTGCCAGTAGGAGGGACAGGGGAAACACTGAAGCTTTCTTT. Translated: CASRRDRGNTEAFF.